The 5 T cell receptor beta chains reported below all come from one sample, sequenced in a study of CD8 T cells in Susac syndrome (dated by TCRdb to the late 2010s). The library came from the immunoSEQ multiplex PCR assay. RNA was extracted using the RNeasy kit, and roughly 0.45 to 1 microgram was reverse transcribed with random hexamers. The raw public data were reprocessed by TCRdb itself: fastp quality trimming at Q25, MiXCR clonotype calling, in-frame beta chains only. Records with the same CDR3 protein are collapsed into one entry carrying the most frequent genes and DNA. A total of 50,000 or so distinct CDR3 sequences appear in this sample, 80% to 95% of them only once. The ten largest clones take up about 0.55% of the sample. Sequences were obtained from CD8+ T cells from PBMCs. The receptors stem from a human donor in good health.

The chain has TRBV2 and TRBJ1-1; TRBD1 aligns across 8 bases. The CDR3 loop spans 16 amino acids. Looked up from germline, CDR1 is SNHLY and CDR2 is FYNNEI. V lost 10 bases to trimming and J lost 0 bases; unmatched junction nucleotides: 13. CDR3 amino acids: CATLRQGINMNTEAFF. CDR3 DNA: TGTGCCACCCTCAGACAGGGGATTAATATGAACACTGAAGCTTTCTTT.

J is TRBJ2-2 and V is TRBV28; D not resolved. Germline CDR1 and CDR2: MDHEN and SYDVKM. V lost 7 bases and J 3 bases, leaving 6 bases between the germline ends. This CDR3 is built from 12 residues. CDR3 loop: CASTPDTGELFF. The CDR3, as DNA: TGTGCCAGCACCCCCGACACCGGGGAGCTGTTTTTT. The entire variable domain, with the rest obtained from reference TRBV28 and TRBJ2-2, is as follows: DVKVTQSSRYLVKRTGEKVFLECVQDMDHENMFWYRQDPGLGLRLIYFSYDVKMKEKGDIPEGYSVSREKKERFSLILESASTNQTSMYLCASTPDTGELFFGEGSRLTVL.

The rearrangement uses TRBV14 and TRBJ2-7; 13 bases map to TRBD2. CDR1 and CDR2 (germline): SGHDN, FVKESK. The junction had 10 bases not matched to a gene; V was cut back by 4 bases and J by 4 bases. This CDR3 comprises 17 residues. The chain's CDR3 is CASSPPRTSGSAYEQYF. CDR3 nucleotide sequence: TGTGCCAGCAGCCCTCCCCGGACTAGCGGGAGTGCTTACGAGCAGTACTTC.

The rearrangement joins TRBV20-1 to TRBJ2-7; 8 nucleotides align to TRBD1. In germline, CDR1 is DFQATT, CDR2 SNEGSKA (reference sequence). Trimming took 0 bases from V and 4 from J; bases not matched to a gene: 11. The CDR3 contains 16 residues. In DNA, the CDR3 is TGCAGTGCTAGAGATATCTCTGGACAGGGCGGGTACGAGCAGTACTTC. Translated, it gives CSARDISGQGGYEQYF.

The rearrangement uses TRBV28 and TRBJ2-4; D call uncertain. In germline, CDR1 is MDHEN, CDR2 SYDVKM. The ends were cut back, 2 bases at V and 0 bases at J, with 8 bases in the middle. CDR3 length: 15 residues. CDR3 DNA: TGTGCCAGCAGTTTAGGGGTCCTAGCCAAAAACATTCAGTACTTC. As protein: CASSLGVLAKNIQYF.